This T cell receptor beta chain is from a study of T cells after somatic rescue of genetic block. The germline CDR1 and CDR2 sequences are PRHDT and FYEKMQ (reference sequence). J lost 1 base, V lost 4 bases, and 4 bases had no gene match. The CDR3 runs to 15 residues. Clones were sequenced by immunoSEQ multiplex PCR, and TCRdb holds only the in-frame ones, with some missing. The sample shows tens of thousands of clones, 85% to 95% of them seen only once. This chain connects TRBV13 to TRBJ2-7; 10 bases are shared with TRBD1. Sequencing was carried out using peripheral blood mononuclear cells (PBMCs). This TCR was sampled from a man in his forties or fifties. CDR3 loop: CASSYRTGGSYEQYF. The CDR3 region has the DNA TGTGCCAGCAGCTACAGGACAGGGGGTTCCTACGAGCAGTACTTC.